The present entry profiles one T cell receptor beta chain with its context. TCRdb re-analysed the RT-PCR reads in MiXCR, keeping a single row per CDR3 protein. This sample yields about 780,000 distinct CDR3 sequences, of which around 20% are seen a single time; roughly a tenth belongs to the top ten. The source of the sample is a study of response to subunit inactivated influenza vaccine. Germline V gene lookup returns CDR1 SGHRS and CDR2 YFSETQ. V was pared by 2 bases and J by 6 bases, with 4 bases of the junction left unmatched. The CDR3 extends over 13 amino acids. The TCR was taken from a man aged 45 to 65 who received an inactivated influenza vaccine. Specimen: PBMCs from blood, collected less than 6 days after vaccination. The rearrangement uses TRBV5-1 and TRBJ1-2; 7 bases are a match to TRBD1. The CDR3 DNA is TGCGCCAGCAGCTTAAGGACAGGCCATGGCTACACCTTC. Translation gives CASSLRTGHGYTF.